This T cell receptor beta chain was observed in a study of blood T cell repertoires in COVID-19. Clones were read by immunoSEQ multiplex PCR, and TCRdb kept only the in-frame ones, dropping some. The table records just over 300,000 clones, around 84% of them present only once. The TCR sequence derives from a young man who had recovered from COVID-19. The sample taken for sequencing was PBMCs or T cells enriched from blood (not recorded which).

Here the CDR3 DNA reads TGTGCCAGCAGTTTAAACCCGGGAGGCCGCGAGCAGTACTTC. This gives the protein CASSLNPGGREQYF. The rearrangement links TRBV27 to TRBJ2-7, with 7 bases that match TRBD2. Germline CDR1 MNHEY, CDR2 SMNVEV (reference sequence). CDR3 length: 14 residues. The trim removed 2 bases at V and 6 bases at J, leaving 7 bases unmatched.